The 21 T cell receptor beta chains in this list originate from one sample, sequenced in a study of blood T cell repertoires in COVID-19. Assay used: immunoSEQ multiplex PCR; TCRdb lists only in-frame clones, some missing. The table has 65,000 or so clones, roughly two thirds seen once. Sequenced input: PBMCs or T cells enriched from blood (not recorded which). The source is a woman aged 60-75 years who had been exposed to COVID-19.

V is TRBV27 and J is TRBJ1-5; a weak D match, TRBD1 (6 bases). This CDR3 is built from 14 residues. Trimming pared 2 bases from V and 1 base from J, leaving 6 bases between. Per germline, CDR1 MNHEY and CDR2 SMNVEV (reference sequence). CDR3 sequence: CASSLDRSNQPQHF. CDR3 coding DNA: TGTGCCAGCAGTTTAGACAGGAGCAATCAGCCCCAGCATTTT.

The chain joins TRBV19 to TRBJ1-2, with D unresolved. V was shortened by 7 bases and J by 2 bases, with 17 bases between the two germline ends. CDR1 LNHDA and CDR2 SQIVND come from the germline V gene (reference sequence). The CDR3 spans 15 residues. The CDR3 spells CASKEGFGRNYGYTF. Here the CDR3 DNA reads TGTGCCAGTAAGGAAGGCTTCGGGAGGAACTATGGCTACACCTTC.

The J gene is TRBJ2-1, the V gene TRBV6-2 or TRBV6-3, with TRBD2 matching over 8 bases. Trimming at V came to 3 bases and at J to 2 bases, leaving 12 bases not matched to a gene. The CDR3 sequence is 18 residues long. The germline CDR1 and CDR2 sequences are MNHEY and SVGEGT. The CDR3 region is CASSYRAPGGIAYNEQFF. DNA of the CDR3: TGTGCCAGCAGTTATCGCGCCCCGGGAGGGATTGCCTACAATGAGCAGTTCTTC.

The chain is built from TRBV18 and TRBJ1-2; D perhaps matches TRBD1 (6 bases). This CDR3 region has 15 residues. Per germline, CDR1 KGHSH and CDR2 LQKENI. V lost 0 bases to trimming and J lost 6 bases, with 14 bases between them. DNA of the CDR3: TGTGCCAGCTCACCACCATCAGGGACAACACATGGCTACACCTTC. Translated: CASSPPSGTTHGYTF. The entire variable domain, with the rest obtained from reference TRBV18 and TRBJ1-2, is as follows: NAGVMQNPRHLVRRRGQEARLRCSPMKGHSHVYWYRQLPEEGLKFMVYLQKENIIDESGMPKERFSAEFPKEGPSILRIQQVVRGDSAAYFCASSPPSGTTHGYTFGSGTRLTVV.

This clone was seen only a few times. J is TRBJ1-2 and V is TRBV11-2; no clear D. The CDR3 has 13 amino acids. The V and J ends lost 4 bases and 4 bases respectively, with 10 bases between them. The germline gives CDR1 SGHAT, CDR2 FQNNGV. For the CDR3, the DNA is TGTGCCAGCAGCTACTGGTCGGGCTATGGCTACACCTTC. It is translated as CASSYWSGYGYTF. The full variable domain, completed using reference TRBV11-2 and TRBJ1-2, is EAGVAQSPRYKIIEKRQSVAFWCNPISGHATLYWYQQILGQGPKLLIQFQNNGVVDDSQLPKDRFSAERLKGVDSTLKIQPAKLEDSAVYLCASSYWSGYGYTFGSGTRLTVV.

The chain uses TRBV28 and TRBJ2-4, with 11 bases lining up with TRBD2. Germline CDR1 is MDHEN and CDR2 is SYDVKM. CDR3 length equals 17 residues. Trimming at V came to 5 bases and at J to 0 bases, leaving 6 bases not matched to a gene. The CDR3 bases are TGTGCCAGCAGTGGGCACGGACTAGCGGGAGCCAAAAACATTCAGTACTTC. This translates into CASSGHGLAGAKNIQYF.

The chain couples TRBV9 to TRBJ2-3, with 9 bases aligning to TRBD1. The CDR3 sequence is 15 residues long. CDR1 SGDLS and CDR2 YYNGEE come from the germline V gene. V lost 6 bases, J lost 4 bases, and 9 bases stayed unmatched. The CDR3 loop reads CASTRGDRAADTQYF. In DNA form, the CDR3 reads TGTGCCAGCACCAGGGGGGACAGGGCAGCAGATACGCAGTATTTT.

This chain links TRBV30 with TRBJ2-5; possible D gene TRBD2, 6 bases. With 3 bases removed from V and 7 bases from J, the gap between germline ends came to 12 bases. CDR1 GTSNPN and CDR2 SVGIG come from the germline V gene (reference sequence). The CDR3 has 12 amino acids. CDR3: CAWSQTGGTQYF. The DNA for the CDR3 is TGTGCCTGGAGCCAGACCGGGGGGACCCAGTACTTC.

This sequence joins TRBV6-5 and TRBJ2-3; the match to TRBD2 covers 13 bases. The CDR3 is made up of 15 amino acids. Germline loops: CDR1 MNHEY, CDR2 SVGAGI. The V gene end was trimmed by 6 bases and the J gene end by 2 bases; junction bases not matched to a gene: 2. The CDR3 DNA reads TGTGCCAGCAGCGGGACTAGCGGGACCACAGATACGCAGTATTTT. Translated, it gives CASSGTSGTTDTQYF.

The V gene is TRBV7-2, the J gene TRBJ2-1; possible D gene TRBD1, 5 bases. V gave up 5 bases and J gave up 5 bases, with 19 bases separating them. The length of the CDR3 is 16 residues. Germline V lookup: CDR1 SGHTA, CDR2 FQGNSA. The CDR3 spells CASSPRVLDFHNEQFF. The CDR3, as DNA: TGTGCCAGCAGCCCCAGGGTTCTTGACTTCCACAATGAGCAGTTCTTC.

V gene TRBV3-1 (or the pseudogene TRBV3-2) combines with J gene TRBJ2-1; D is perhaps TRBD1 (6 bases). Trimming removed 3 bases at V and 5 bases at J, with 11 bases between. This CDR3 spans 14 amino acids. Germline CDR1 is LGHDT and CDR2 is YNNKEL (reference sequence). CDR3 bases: TGTGCCAGCAGCCAGGCGAGGGGGAACAATGAGCAGTTCTTC. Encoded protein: CASSQARGNNEQFF.

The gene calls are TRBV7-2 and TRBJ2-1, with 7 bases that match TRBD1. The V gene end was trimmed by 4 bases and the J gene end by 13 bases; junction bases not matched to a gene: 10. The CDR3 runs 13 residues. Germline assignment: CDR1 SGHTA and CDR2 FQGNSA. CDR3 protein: CASSSQTGQSQFF. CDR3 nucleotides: TGTGCCAGCAGCTCCCAAACGGGACAGAGTCAGTTCTTC.

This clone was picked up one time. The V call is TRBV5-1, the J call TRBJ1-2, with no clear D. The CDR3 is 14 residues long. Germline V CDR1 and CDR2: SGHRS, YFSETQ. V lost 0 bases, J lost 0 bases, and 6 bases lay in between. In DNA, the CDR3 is TGCGCCAGCAGCTTGGAGGCGGCTAACTATGGCTACACCTTC. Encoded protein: CASSLEAANYGYTF.

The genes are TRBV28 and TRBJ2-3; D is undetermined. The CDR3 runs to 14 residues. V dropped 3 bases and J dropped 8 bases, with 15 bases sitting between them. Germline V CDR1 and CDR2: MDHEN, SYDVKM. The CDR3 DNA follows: TGTGCCAGCAGTTTCCACCGACCGTCGGGTACGCAGTATTTT. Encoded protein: CASSFHRPSGTQYF.

The chain's CDR3 is CASRPDRIGYTF. CDR3 nucleotides: TGTGCCAGCAGACCTGACAGGATTGGCTACACCTTC. The rearrangement links TRBV2 to TRBJ1-2, with D possibly matching TRBD1 (6 bases). Germline V gene lookup returns CDR1 SNHLY and CDR2 FYNNEI. V lost 6 bases and J 7 bases, leaving 12 bases between the germline ends. This CDR3 has 12 amino acids.

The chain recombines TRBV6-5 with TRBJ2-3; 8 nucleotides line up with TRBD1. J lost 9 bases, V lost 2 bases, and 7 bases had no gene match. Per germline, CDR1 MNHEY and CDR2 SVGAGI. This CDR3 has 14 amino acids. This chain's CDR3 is CASSYDLGQGTQYF. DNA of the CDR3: TGTGCCAGCAGTTACGATCTCGGACAGGGCACGCAGTATTTT.

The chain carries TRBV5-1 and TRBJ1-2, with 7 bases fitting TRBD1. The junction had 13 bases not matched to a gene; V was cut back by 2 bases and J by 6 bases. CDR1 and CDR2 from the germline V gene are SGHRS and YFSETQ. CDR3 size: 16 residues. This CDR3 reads CASSLTLFTGADGYTF. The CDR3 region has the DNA TGCGCCAGCAGCTTAACCTTATTTACAGGGGCTGATGGCTACACCTTC.

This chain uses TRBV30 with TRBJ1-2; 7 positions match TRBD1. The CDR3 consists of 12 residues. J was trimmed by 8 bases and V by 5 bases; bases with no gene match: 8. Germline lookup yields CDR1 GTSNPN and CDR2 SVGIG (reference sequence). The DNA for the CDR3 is TGTGCCTGGCCCCAGACAGGGAAAGGCTACACCTTC. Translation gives CAWPQTGKGYTF. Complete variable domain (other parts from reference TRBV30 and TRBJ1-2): SQTIHQWPATLVQPVGSPLSLECTVEGTSNPNLYWYRQAAGRGLQLLFYSVGIGQISSEVPQNLSASRPQDRQFILSSKKLLLSDSGFYLCAWPQTGKGYTFGSGTRLTVV.

The CDR3 region is CASSASSRGDTQYF. CDR3 DNA: TGTGCCAGCAGCGCGTCCTCTAGGGGGGATACGCAGTATTTT. The genes are TRBV9 and TRBJ2-3; D might be TRBD1 (6 bases). Trimming removed 3 bases from V and 6 bases from J, with 14 bases in between. Germline lookup yields CDR1 SGDLS and CDR2 YYNGEE. There are 14 residues in the CDR3.

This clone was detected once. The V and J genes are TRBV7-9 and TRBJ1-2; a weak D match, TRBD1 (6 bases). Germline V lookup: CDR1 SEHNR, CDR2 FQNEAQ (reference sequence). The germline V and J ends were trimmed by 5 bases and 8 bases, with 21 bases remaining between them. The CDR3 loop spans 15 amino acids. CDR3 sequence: CASSNTSGGAGGYTF. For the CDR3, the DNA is TGTGCCAGCAGCAATACTTCCGGGGGGGCCGGCGGCTACACCTTC. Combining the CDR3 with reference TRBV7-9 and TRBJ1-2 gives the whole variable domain DTGVSQNPRHKITKRGQNVTFRCDPISEHNRLYWYRQTLGQGPEFLTYFQNEAQLEKSRLLSDRFSAERPKGSFSTLEIQRTEQGDSAMYLCASSNTSGGAGGYTFGSGTRLTVV.

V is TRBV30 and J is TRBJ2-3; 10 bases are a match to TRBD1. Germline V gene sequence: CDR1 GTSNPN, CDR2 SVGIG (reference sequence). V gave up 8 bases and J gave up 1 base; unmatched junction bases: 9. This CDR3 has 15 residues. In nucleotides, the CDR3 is TGTGCCCGGGACAGGGGATCGGACGGCACAGATACGCAGTATTTT. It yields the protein CARDRGSDGTDTQYF.